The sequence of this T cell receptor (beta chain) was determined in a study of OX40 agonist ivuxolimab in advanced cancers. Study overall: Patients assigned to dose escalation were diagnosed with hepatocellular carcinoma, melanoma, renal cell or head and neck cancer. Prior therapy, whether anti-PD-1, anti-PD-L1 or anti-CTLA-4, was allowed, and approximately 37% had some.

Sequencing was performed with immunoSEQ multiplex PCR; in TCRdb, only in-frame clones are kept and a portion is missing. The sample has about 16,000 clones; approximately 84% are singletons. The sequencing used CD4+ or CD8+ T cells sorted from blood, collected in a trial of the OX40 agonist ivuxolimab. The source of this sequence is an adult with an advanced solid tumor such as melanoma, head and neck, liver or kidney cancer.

Here the CDR3 reads CASSSPGLSRAYEQYF. The CDR3 bases are TGTGCCAGCAGCTCCCCGGGACTTTCAAGGGCCTACGAGCAGTACTTC. The V gene is TRBV7-2, the J gene TRBJ2-7, with D perhaps matching TRBD2 (6 bases). The CDR3 totals 16 residues. Germline values: CDR1 SGHTA, CDR2 FQGNSA. The V end lost 4 bases, the J end lost 2 bases, and 18 bases lay between the germline ends.